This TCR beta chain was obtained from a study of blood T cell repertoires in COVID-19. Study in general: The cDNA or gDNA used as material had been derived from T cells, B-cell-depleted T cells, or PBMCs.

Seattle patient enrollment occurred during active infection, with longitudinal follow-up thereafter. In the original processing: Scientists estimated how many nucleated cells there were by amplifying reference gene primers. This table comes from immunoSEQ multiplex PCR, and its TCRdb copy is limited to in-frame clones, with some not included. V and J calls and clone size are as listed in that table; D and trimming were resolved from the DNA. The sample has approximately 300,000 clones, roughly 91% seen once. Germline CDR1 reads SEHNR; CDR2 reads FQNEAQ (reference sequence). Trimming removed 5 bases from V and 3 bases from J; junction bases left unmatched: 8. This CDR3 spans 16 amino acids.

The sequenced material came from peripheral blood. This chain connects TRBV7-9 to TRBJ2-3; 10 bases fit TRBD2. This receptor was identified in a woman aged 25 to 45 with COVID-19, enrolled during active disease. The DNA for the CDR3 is TGTGCCAGCAGCGGGCTTCTAGCGGGGGCGACAGATACGCAGTATTTT. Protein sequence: CASSGLLAGATDTQYF.